This TCR beta chain was sequenced during a study of T cell responses to AZD1222 COVID-19 vaccine. Findings and caveats of the study: Baseline testing showed seropositivity in only six AZD1222 recipients.

CDR1 is MNHNS, CDR2 SASEGT, per germline. Between the trimmed V and J ends, which lost 1 base and 11 bases, there was a span of 6 bases. The length of the CDR3 is 12 residues. Sequencing was performed with immunoSEQ multiplex PCR; in TCRdb, only in-frame clones are kept and a portion is missing. The table records fewer than 75,000 clones, roughly 87% of them present only once. Concerning this clone itself: Its antigen is still unknown.

The specimen was peripheral blood, collected on day 0 of AZD1222 vaccination. This TCR came from an adult in good health. The chain links TRBV6-1 to TRBJ1-6; no clear D gene. The CDR3 reads CASSEGSTPLHF. CDR3 coding DNA: TGTGCCAGCAGTGAAGGGTCTACACCCCTCCACTTT.